This T cell receptor beta chain was captured in a study of regulatory T cells in long-lasting Graves disease. About the study: Graves' patients (newly diagnosed) had been on antithyroid drugs under 3 months. The study's findings and limits: For persistent Graves' patients, TCR diversity was lower than for newly diagnosed ones.

The TCR beta library used iRepertoire HTBI primers with Arm-PCR amplification of CDR3. From the multiplex PCR reads, TCRdb called clonotypes with MiXCR, one entry per CDR3 protein. In the table there are 500,000 or so distinct CDR3 sequences, less than 15% of which are singletons. The CDR3 is 16 amino acids. Deletions cut 8 bases from V and 0 bases from J, with 19 bases between. Per the germline V gene, CDR1 is MDHEN and CDR2 is SYDVKM. This clonotype showed up many times. Its antigen remains unknown. Time point described: newly diagnosed GD, antithyroid drugs for less than 3 months. With RNA extracted from PBMCs as input, the TCR library was made. Separately, the same data were catalogued under a study of T cells in Graves' hyperthyroidism and ophthalmopathy. That report adds: Patients between 18 and 65 years old had hyperthyroidism, newly diagnosed and lasting under 2 months.

J is TRBJ1-2 and V is TRBV28; possible D gene TRBD1, 5 bases. The clonotype originates from a woman in her fifties or sixties with Graves disease. Material: peripheral blood mononuclear cells (PBMCs), obtained at new diagnosis, from a patient treated with antithyroid drugs. CDR3: CASETGAVLANYGYTF. The CDR3 nucleotides are TGTGCCAGCGAGACTGGGGCAGTGCTTGCTAACTATGGCTACACCTTC.